The T cell receptor (beta chain) described here comes from a study of shared clonotypes between healthy human individuals. This table comes from immunoSEQ multiplex PCR, and its TCRdb copy is limited to in-frame clones, with some not included. The table lists about 1.5 million clones, over 95% of them singletons, with roughly 1.2% in the top ten. V shed 0 bases and J shed 2 bases, with 4 bases lying between them. Germline lookup yields CDR1 KGHSH and CDR2 LQKENI. This CDR3 has 13 residues. This clone is a singleton in its sample. The target antigen is unknown. Other DNA sequences from this sample encode an identical CDR3 as well. A split of CD4+ cells into CD45RA+ naive and CD45RA-negative memory subsets was performed. Study-wide points: Incompleteness in sorted-subset sequencing, despite large depth, was shown by rarefaction. The low donor count limited represented genetic and exposure-history diversity.

This chain joins TRBV18 and TRBJ2-5; D is uncertain. The sequence was collected from a man aged 25 to 40 in good health. Source material: naive CD4+ T cells sorted from blood. Subset reported: CD45RA+ positively selected. CDR3 amino acids: CASSPPLQETQYF. The DNA of the CDR3 is TGTGCCAGCTCACCACCTCTACAAGAGACCCAGTACTTC.